This T cell receptor (beta chain) appears in the sequencing data of a study of blood T cell repertoires in COVID-19. The method was immunoSEQ multiplex PCR; TCRdb's version includes in-frame clones alone and lacks a portion of them. This repertoire shows roughly 200,000 clones, under 90% found once; its top ten account for 3.5% to 4%. The sequence derives from a woman in her 30s with acute COVID-19. Source material: PBMCs or T cells enriched from blood (not recorded which).

This chain's CDR3 is CASSLPGPIPSGANVLTF. For the CDR3, the DNA is TGCGCCAGCAGCTTGCCAGGGCCCATACCCTCTGGGGCCAACGTCCTGACTTTC. The V gene is TRBV5-1, the J gene TRBJ2-6; tentative D call: TRBD1 (5 bases). CDR1 and CDR2 from the germline V gene are SGHRS and YFSETQ. CDR3 length: 18 residues. Trimming cost V 1 base and J 0 bases, with 14 bases left between them.